The rows below give T cell receptor beta chains drawn from one sample of a study of blood T cell repertoires in COVID-19. Clones were sequenced by immunoSEQ multiplex PCR, and TCRdb holds only the in-frame ones, with some missing. The repertoire holds about 300,000 clones, with under 90% as singletons. The sequencing input was PBMCs or T cells enriched from blood (not recorded which). These receptors were taken from a woman aged 45 to 65 who had been exposed to COVID-19. CDR3s include the opening cysteine and the closing phenylalanine or tryptophan. Some rows mark clone size as missing; the rest say once, few, many or name a class of expanded clone.

CDR3: CASSWSEGVDEQFF
V: TRBV11-2
size: NA
J: TRBJ2-1

CDR3: CASSDGTPYGYTF
V: TRBV28
size: NA
J: TRBJ1-2

CDR3: CASSLLAGGGEKLFF
V: TRBV7-8
size: NA
J: TRBJ1-4

CDR3: CASSESAGVDTEAFF
V: TRBV6-1
size: NA
J: TRBJ1-1

CDR3: CATGSDGNTGELFF
V: TRBV19
size: NA
J: TRBJ2-2

CDR3: CASSWGPDQPQHF
V: TRBV7-8
size: NA
J: TRBJ1-5

CDR3: CASYTSVAEQFF
V: TRBV27
size: NA
J: TRBJ2-1

CDR3: CASSELPRGYNSPLHF
V: TRBV6-1
size: NA
J: TRBJ1-6

CDR3: CASSILAGRNEKLFF
V: TRBV19
size: few
J: TRBJ1-4

CDR3: CASSDRDLAGNTIYF
V: TRBV4-2
size: NA
J: TRBJ1-3

CDR3: CASRPSTGTGNTIYF
V: TRBV19
size: NA
J: TRBJ1-3

CDR3: CASSTGLGRGAETQYF
V: TRBV19
size: NA
J: TRBJ2-5

CDR3: CASHRAPNTEAFF
V: TRBV19
size: NA
J: TRBJ1-1

CDR3: CASSPEDGDTEAFF
V: TRBV5-1
size: NA
J: TRBJ1-1

CDR3: CASSPGTGGGEQFF
V: TRBV27
size: NA
J: TRBJ2-1

CDR3: CASSPREYGYTF
V: TRBV9
size: NA
J: TRBJ1-2

CDR3: CASSGERDQPQHF
V: TRBV18
size: once
J: TRBJ1-5

CDR3: CASSARTGGGYTF
V: TRBV9
size: NA
J: TRBJ1-2

CDR3: CASSQGTGSGYTF
V: TRBV18
size: NA
J: TRBJ1-2

CDR3: CASSPGQPQETQYF
V: TRBV5-1
size: NA
J: TRBJ2-5

CDR3: CASSTPGQGGDTQYF
V: TRBV14
size: NA
J: TRBJ2-3

CDR3: CASSLSGLPPQHF
V: TRBV28
size: NA
J: TRBJ1-5

CDR3: CASSLSPSTEAFF
V: TRBV27
size: NA
J: TRBJ1-1

CDR3: CASRGTVGSPLHF
V: TRBV3-1/TRBV3-2
size: NA
J: TRBJ1-6

CDR3: CASVREPPRGEAFF
V: TRBV21-1
size: NA
J: TRBJ1-1

CDR3: CASSFMNTEAFF
V: TRBV11-2
size: NA
J: TRBJ1-1

CDR3: CASREGLLVRHIQYF
V: TRBV6-5
size: NA
J: TRBJ2-4

CDR3: CASSMGLAVYNEQFF
V: TRBV19
size: NA
J: TRBJ2-1

CDR3: CASSPALRLDTQYF
V: TRBV7-9
size: NA
J: TRBJ2-3

CDR3: CASSSVGTGGNEQFF
V: TRBV19
size: NA
J: TRBJ2-1

CDR3: CASSYRAGGVTNYGYTF
V: TRBV6-8
size: NA
J: TRBJ1-2

CDR3: CASSSGTAGNTIYF
V: TRBV7-9
size: NA
J: TRBJ1-3

CDR3: CASSPLAGELFF
V: TRBV7-2
size: NA
J: TRBJ2-2

CDR3: CASSQALATDTQYF
V: TRBV3-1/TRBV3-2
size: NA
J: TRBJ2-3

CDR3: CASSLGVQGAIGEQYF
V: TRBV28
size: NA
J: TRBJ2-7